This T cell receptor beta chain was captured by sequencing in a study of PD-1 blockade in classical Hodgkin lymphoma. This clone appeared a single time. Its antigen remains unknown. V gave up 4 bases and J gave up 3 bases, with 9 bases separating them. CDR1 and CDR2 from the germline V gene are SGHVS and FNYEAQ. This CDR3 contains 13 residues. Broader study findings: It was CD4+ TCR diversity, not CD8+, that rose significantly by C4D1. The authors have not defined what causes the repertoire differences, possibly disease activity or prior therapy. A reduction in baseline TCR diversity was reportedly seen in newly diagnosed patients relative to healthy donors.

Generated by immunoSEQ multiplex PCR, the TCRdb table keeps only in-frame clones and is missing some. The sample has 30,000 to 50,000 clones, around 78% seen once. Autologous stem cell transplantation was followed by relapse in every patient, and brentuximab vedotin exposure varied. The sequence was obtained from a human donor with classical Hodgkin lymphoma. The V call is TRBV7-6, the J call TRBJ2-5, with TRBD2 as a possible D gene (5 bases). Sample: peripheral blood mononuclear cells (PBMCs), taken at baseline. The CDR3 nucleotides read TGTGCCAGCAGCTCCGGACTTGAAGAGACCCAGTACTTC. It is translated as CASSSGLEETQYF.